The clone carrying this TCR beta chain came up once. This sample stems from a study of T cell changes during pregnancy in multiple sclerosis. Profiling relied on immunoSEQ multiplex PCR, and the TCRdb table lists in-frame clones only, not all of them. The data hold about 25,000 clones, with around 90% observed a single time. The clonotype was recovered from a female donor in good health, enrolled as a control in a pregnancy study. The specimen comprised CD4+ T cells from peripheral blood mononuclear cells, sampled in the second trimester of pregnancy.

The CDR3 is CSAKRAKNTEAFF. For the CDR3, the DNA is TGCAGCGCTAAGAGGGCCAAGAACACTGAAGCTTTCTTT. V gene TRBV29-1 combines with J gene TRBJ1-1, with D uncertain. The CDR3 extends over 13 amino acids. V gave up 7 bases and J gave up 1 base, with 13 bases separating them. Germline V CDR1 and CDR2: SQVTM, ANQGSEA.